These 8 T cell receptor beta chains were all obtained from the same sample, sequenced in a study of metastatic and nonmetastatic thyroid tumors. Each patient came to thyroid surgery without any prior treatment (of any kind). TCRdb re-called the PCR reads via MiXCR. The table lists around 70,000 clones, 15% to 20% of them singletons, with about 13% in the top ten. The sample consisted of blood. The source is a female donor with papillary thyroid cancer or a benign thyroid nodule (not recorded which). Some clones in this sample may be carry-over from other donors' samples.

This clone was found many times. This chain uses TRBV20-1 with TRBJ2-1, with D hard to call. This CDR3 has 13 amino acids. Germline V gene data show CDR1 as DFQATT and CDR2 as SNEGSKA (reference sequence). Trimming removed 7 bases at V and 0 bases at J, with 10 bases between. The CDR3 reads CSGESLSYNEQFF. For the CDR3, the DNA is TGCAGTGGAGAATCCCTCTCCTACAATGAGCAGTTCTTC.

This clone has only a few counts. The chain carries TRBV5-1 and TRBJ1-2, with TRBD1 identical over 7 bases. The germline V gene has CDR1 SGHRS and CDR2 YFSETQ. This CDR3 is 14 amino acids long. The V gene end was trimmed by 4 bases and the J gene end by 4 bases; junction bases not matched to a gene: 7. In DNA form, the CDR3 reads TGCGCCAGCAGCACGGGACAGTTTATCTATGGCTACACCTTC. As protein: CASSTGQFIYGYTF. Variable domain in full (rest from reference TRBV5-1 and TRBJ1-2): KAGVTQTPRYLIKTRGQQVTLSCSPISGHRSVSWYQQTPGQGLQFLFEYFSETQRNKGNFPGRFSGRQFSNSRSEMNVSTLELGDSALYLCASSTGQFIYGYTFGSGTRLTVV.

This clone was seen many times. This chain links TRBV3-1 with TRBJ2-2, with D maybe TRBD2 (5 bases). Germline lookup yields CDR1 LGHDT and CDR2 YNNKEL (reference sequence). The CDR3 is 13 residues long. Trimming shortened V by 0 bases and J by 6 bases, and 5 bases separated the two germline ends. CDR3 residues: CASSQEEAGELFF. Here the CDR3 DNA reads TGTGCCAGCAGCCAAGAGGAGGCCGGGGAGCTGTTTTTT. Drawing the rest from reference TRBV3-1 and TRBJ2-2, the complete variable domain is DTAVSQTPKYLVTQMGNDKSIKCEQNLGHDTMYWYKQDSKKFLKIMFSYNNKELIINETVPNRFSPKSPDKAHLNLHINSLELGDSAVYFCASSQEEAGELFFGEGSRLTVL.

J is TRBJ2-1 and V is TRBV6-1; 11 nucleotides match TRBD2. This CDR3 contains 17 residues. Germline values: CDR1 MNHNS, CDR2 SASEGT. The junction had 10 bases not matched to a gene; V was cut back by 2 bases and J by 7 bases. The CDR3 reads CASSESPPGLADNEQFF. In nucleotides, the CDR3 is TGTGCCAGCAGTGAATCACCGCCGGGACTAGCGGATAATGAGCAGTTCTTC.

This clone was counted at least ten times. This chain joins TRBV28 and TRBJ1-5; unclear D gene. V shed 3 bases and J shed 0 bases, with 6 bases lying between them. CDR1 and CDR2 from the germline V gene are MDHEN and SYDVKM. This CDR3 contains 14 residues. CDR3 amino acids: CASSFLGSNQPQHF. For the CDR3, the DNA is TGTGCCAGCAGTTTTTTAGGTAGCAATCAGCCCCAGCATTTT. Using reference TRBV28 and TRBJ1-5 for the parts outside the CDR3, the full variable domain is DVKVTQSSRYLVKRTGEKVFLECVQDMDHENMFWYRQDPGLGLRLIYFSYDVKMKEKGDIPEGYSVSREKKERFSLILESASTNQTSMYLCASSFLGSNQPQHFGDGTRLSIL.

Points on this clone: At one of its ends the junction is not consistent with the germline gene, which may arise from a read error. V gene TRBV18 combines with J gene TRBJ2-7, with D tentatively TRBD2 (6 bases). Germline CDR1 and CDR2: KGHSH and LQKENI. This CDR3 is 16 amino acids long. CDR3 loop: CASSPRLEGASYERYF. CDR3 DNA sequence: TGTGCCAGCTCACCACGGTTGGAGGGCGCCTCCTACGAGCGGTACTTC.

This chain connects TRBV20-1 to TRBJ1-1; D is unclear. V lost 3 bases to trimming and J lost 0 bases, with 11 bases between them. Germline V gene sequence: CDR1 DFQATT, CDR2 SNEGSKA (reference sequence). This CDR3 contains 14 residues. As DNA, the CDR3 is TGCAGTGCTAGGCGCAGAAAGATGAACACTGAAGCTTTCTTT. Encoded protein: CSARRRKMNTEAFF.

The CDR3 reads CASSPTGGGYTF. In DNA, the CDR3 is TGTGCCAGCAGCCCCACAGGGGGTGGCTACACCTTC. The V call is TRBV9, the J call TRBJ1-2; the match to TRBD1 covers 8 bases. Germline CDR1 and CDR2: SGDLS and YYNGEE. The CDR3 totals 12 residues. V dropped 4 bases and J dropped 7; count of bases not matched to a gene: 3.